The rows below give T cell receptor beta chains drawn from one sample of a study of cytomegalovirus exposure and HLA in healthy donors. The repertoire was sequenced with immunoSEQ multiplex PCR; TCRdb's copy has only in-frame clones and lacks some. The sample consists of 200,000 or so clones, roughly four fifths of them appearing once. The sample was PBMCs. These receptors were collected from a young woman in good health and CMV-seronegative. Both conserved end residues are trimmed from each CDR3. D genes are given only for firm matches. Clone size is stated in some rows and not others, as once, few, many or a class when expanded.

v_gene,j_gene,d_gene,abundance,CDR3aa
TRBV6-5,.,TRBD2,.,ASSYYWTSGRYEQY
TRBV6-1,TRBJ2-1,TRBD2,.,ASSEPGLAGAEQF
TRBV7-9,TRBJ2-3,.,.,ASGQGWVDTQY
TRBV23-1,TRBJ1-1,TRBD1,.,ASSQTGGRVTEAF
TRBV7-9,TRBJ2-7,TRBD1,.,ASSSWDSSYEQY
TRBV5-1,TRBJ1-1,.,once,ASSRDLNTEAF
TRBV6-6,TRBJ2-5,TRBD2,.,ASSSLAGGGETQY
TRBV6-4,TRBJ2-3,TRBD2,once,ASRGLAGPSTDTQY
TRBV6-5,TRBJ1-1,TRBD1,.,ASSYPGQGRTEAF
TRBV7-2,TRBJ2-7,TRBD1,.,ASSLNTGAYEQY
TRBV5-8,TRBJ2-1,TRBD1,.,ASSRGTGINEQF
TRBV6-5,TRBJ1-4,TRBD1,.,ASSSQGARSNEKLF
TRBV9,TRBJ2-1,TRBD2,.,ASSALAGDNEQF
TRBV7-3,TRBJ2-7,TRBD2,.,ASSSRGAGGYEQY
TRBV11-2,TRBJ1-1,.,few,ASSLVETEAAF
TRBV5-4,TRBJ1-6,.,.,ASSLAGVTYNSPLH
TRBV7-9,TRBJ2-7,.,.,ASGSVESYEQY
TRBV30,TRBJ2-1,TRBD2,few,AWTPYRTSGRSYNEQF
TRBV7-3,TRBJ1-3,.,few,ASSLNQDTSRNTIY
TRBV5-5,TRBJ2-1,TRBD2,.,ASSLGASGRNEQF
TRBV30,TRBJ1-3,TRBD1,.,GGQGAPGNTIY
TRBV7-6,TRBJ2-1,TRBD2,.,ASSTRLAGEDEQF
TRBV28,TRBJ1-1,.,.,ASSLTGDTEAF
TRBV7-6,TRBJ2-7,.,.,ASSPGLTYEQY
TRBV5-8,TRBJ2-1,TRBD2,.,ASRTSGGPNEQF
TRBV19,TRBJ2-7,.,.,ASSIAGSGSYEQY
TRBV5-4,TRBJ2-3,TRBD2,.,ASSSLGSGGGTDTQY
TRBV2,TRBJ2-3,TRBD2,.,ASSVMRGARDTQY
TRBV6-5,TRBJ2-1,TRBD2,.,ASSYRGGLNEQF